These T cell receptor beta chains were read from a single sample in a study of blood T cell repertoires in COVID-19. The assay was immunoSEQ multiplex PCR, and TCRdb's table has in-frame clones only and misses some. The sample carries roughly 280,000 clones, around 87% recorded once. Sequences were obtained from peripheral blood. The receptor set was obtained from a woman aged 60 to 75 with COVID-19, enrolled during active disease. Both conserved end residues are part of each CDR3. Each record gives: CDR3 protein, CDR3 DNA, V gene, clone size, CDR3 length, J gene, D gene. The D gene is left open where the match is weak. Clone size is shown for a subset of rows, as once, few, many or a class of expanded clone.

CASLPGFPDYGYTF | TGTGCCAGTCTCCCGGGATTTCCCGACTATGGCTACACCTTC | TRBV19 | - | 14 | TRBJ1-2 | -
CAWSPPSGGVANQPQHF | TGTGCCTGGAGTCCCCCTTCGGGAGGGGTGGCCAATCAGCCCCAGCATTTT | TRBV30 | - | 17 | TRBJ1-5 | -
CASSRDSGYQPQHF | TGTGCCAGCAGCCGAGACAGTGGTTATCAGCCCCAGCATTTT | TRBV9 | - | 14 | TRBJ1-5 | -
CASTRDRDNSPLHF | TGTGCCAGCACCCGGGACAGGGATAATTCACCCCTCCACTTT | TRBV6-5 | - | 14 | TRBJ1-6 | TRBD1
CASSGGWSEAFF | TGTGCCAGCAGTGGAGGGTGGTCTGAAGCTTTCTTT | TRBV28 | - | 12 | TRBJ1-1 | -
CASSFVDRPKQFF | TGTGCCAGCAGCTTCGTAGACAGGCCTAAGCAGTTCTTC | TRBV7-9 | - | 13 | TRBJ2-1 | -
CASSFRESDGDTQYF | TGCGCCAGCAGCTTTAGGGAGTCCGATGGGGATACGCAGTATTTT | TRBV5-1 | - | 15 | TRBJ2-3 | -
CASSRTGGATSYEQYF | TGCGCCAGCAGCCGGACCGGGGGAGCCACCTCCTACGAGCAGTACTTC | TRBV5-1 | - | 16 | TRBJ2-7 | -
CASSYRGLNTGELFF | TGTGCCAGTAGCTACAGGGGACTGAACACCGGGGAGCTGTTTTTT | TRBV19 | - | 15 | TRBJ2-2 | -
CASSFGQGASGSYEQYF | TGTGCCAGCAGCTTTGGACAGGGGGCCTCTGGATCCTACGAGCAGTACTTC | TRBV11-2 | - | 17 | TRBJ2-7 | TRBD1
CASSVGLAGANEQFF | TGTGCCAGCAGCGTGGGACTAGCGGGAGCGAATGAGCAGTTCTTC | TRBV7-9 | - | 15 | TRBJ2-1 | TRBD2
CATRSDSSPVIDEKLFF | TGTGCCACCAGGAGTGACAGCTCCCCGGTAATCGATGAAAAACTGTTTTTT | TRBV24-1 | - | 17 | TRBJ1-4 | -
CASTPDQGGVFSYNEQFF | TGTGCCAGCACCCCCGACCAGGGTGGGGTTTTCTCCTACAATGAGCAGTTCTTC | TRBV27 | - | 18 | TRBJ2-1 | -
CASRNQGGTGELFF | TGTGCCAGTAGAAATCAGGGAGGCACCGGGGAGCTGTTTTTT | TRBV19 | - | 14 | TRBJ2-2 | -
CASSVEASPLYDYNEQFF | TGTGCCAGCAGCGTAGAGGCTAGTCCTCTTTATGATTACAATGAGCAGTTCTTC | TRBV9 | - | 18 | TRBJ2-1 | -
CATSDPTGVTDTQYF | TGTGCCACCAGTGATCCGACAGGGGTCACAGATACGCAGTATTTT | TRBV24-1 | once | 15 | TRBJ2-3 | TRBD1
CASAGATPPLPEQYF | TGCGCCAGCGCCGGCGCGACACCGCCTCTGCCCGAGCAGTACTTC | TRBV5-1 | - | 15 | TRBJ2-7 | -
CASSLGTDSYNSPLHF | TGTGCCAGCAGTTTAGGGACTGACTCCTATAATTCACCCCTCCACTTT | TRBV27 | - | 16 | TRBJ1-6 | -
CASRVRWLSGRQDEQFF | TGTGCCAGCAGAGTTAGGTGGCTGAGCGGGAGGCAGGATGAGCAGTTCTTC | TRBV28 | - | 17 | TRBJ2-1 | TRBD2
CASSIRRGDQPQHF | TGTGCCAGTAGTATTCGCAGGGGGGACCAGCCCCAGCATTTT | TRBV19 | - | 14 | TRBJ1-5 | TRBD1
CASRSLYDSESGNTIYF | TGTGCCAGCAGGTCGTTATATGACAGCGAGTCTGGAAACACCATATATTTT | TRBV28 | - | 17 | TRBJ1-3 | -
CASSLSGSSYNEQFF | TGTGCCAGCAGTTTATCCGGGAGCTCCTACAATGAGCAGTTCTTC | TRBV27 | - | 15 | TRBJ2-1 | -
CASRGRRDFTGELFF | TGTGCCAGCAGAGGTCGACGGGATTTCACCGGGGAGCTGTTTTTT | TRBV7-2 | - | 15 | TRBJ2-2 | -
CASSLATGWGNTIYF | TGTGCCAGCAGCTTAGCAACAGGGTGGGGAAACACCATATATTTT | TRBV7-9 | - | 15 | TRBJ1-3 | -
CASSHPGLADTQYF | TGTGCCAGCAGTCACCCGGGACTAGCAGATACGCAGTATTTT | TRBV6-2/TRBV6-3 | - | 14 | TRBJ2-3 | TRBD2
CASSVAGLAVYNEQFF | TGTGCCAGCAGCGTAGCTGGGCTAGCGGTCTACAATGAGCAGTTCTTC | TRBV9 | - | 16 | TRBJ2-1 | TRBD2
CASSLGPGGGDTQYF | TGTGCCAGCAGCTTGGGGCCGGGAGGCGGGGATACGCAGTATTTT | TRBV28 | - | 15 | TRBJ2-3 | TRBD2
CASSRDRGRNNQPQHF | TGTGCCAGCAGCCGGGACAGGGGGCGAAACAATCAGCCCCAGCATTTT | TRBV2 | - | 16 | TRBJ1-5 | TRBD1
CASSLAGIDQPQHF | TGCGCCAGCAGCTTGGCGGGAATCGATCAGCCCCAGCATTTT | TRBV5-1 | - | 14 | TRBJ1-5 | -
CASSLQRTAPRTQYF | TGTGCCAGCAGCTTACAAAGGACTGCCCCACGGACGCAGTATTTT | TRBV7-3 | - | 15 | TRBJ2-3 | -
CASSLAFFETQYF | TGTGCCAGCAGCTTAGCCTTCTTTGAGACCCAGTACTTC | TRBV11-3 | - | 13 | TRBJ2-5 | -
CASSSPEDNEQFF | TGTGCCAGCAGCTCCCCCGAGGACAATGAGCAGTTCTTC | TRBV11-1 | - | 13 | TRBJ2-1 | -
CATSDHLQAGLGGTDTQYF | TGTGCCACCAGTGATCATCTTCAGGCGGGACTAGGGGGCACAGATACGCAGTATTTT | TRBV24-1 | - | 19 | TRBJ2-3 | TRBD2
CASSPWTGSTDTQYF | TGTGCCAGTAGTCCGTGGACAGGATCCACAGATACGCAGTATTTT | TRBV19 | - | 15 | TRBJ2-3 | TRBD1
CSVMTSLETQYF | TGCAGCGTCATGACTAGCTTGGAGACCCAGTACTTC | TRBV29-1 | - | 12 | TRBJ2-5 | TRBD2
CASSPGQMSSYNSPLHF | TGTGCCAGCAGTCCCGGACAGATGAGCTCCTATAATTCACCCCTCCACTTT | TRBV6-6 | - | 17 | TRBJ1-6 | -
CSAHRQETQYF | TGCAGTGCCCACCGGCAAGAGACCCAGTACTTC | TRBV20-1 | - | 11 | TRBJ2-5 | -
CASSYTGLAAGELFF | TGTGCCAGCAGTTACACGGGACTAGCGGCCGGGGAGCTGTTTTTT | TRBV6-5 | - | 15 | TRBJ2-2 | TRBD2
CASSQGGGTNQPQHF | TGTGCCAGCAGCCAAGGGGGGGGAACCAATCAGCCCCAGCATTTT | TRBV14 | - | 15 | TRBJ1-5 | -
CASSRSTGAYEQYF | TGTGCCAGCAGTCGTTCGACAGGGGCCTACGAGCAGTACTTC | TRBV6-5 | - | 14 | TRBJ2-7 | TRBD1
CATQGARSYNSPLHF | TGTGCCACACAGGGGGCGCGGTCCTATAATTCACCCCTCCACTTT | TRBV2 | few | 15 | TRBJ1-6 | TRBD1
CASRGEGNTGELFF | TGTGCCAGCAGGGGGGAGGGGAACACCGGGGAGCTGTTTTTT | TRBV2 | - | 14 | TRBJ2-2 | TRBD2
CASSMRWRAATGELFF | TGTGCCAGTAGTATGCGATGGCGGGCGGCCACCGGGGAGCTGTTTTTT | TRBV19 | - | 16 | TRBJ2-2 | -
CASSVGGVNTEAFF | TGTGCCAGCAGTGTAGGGGGGGTGAACACTGAAGCTTTCTTT | TRBV28 | - | 14 | TRBJ1-1 | -
CASSQGGTGGDEQFF | TGTGCCAGCAGCCAAGGGGGGACAGGGGGAGATGAGCAGTTCTTC | TRBV4-2 | - | 15 | TRBJ2-1 | TRBD1
CSVKYGTGPDTQYF | TGCAGCGTCAAGTACGGGACAGGGCCAGATACGCAGTATTTT | TRBV29-1 | - | 14 | TRBJ2-3 | TRBD1
CASSQGTLTEAFF | TGTGCCAGCAGCCAAGGGACTCTCACTGAAGCTTTCTTT | TRBV7-9 | - | 13 | TRBJ1-1 | -
CASRSAGLAGAREQYF | TGTGCCAGCAGGTCAGCGGGACTAGCGGGAGCACGAGAGCAGTACTTC | TRBV28 | - | 16 | TRBJ2-7 | TRBD2
CAISDPRTEVSGNTIYF | TGTGCCATCAGTGACCCCCGGACGGAGGTCTCTGGAAACACCATATATTTT | TRBV10-3 | few | 17 | TRBJ1-3 | -
CASSQRTSGKQFF | TGTGCCAGCAGCCAGAGGACTAGCGGGAAGCAGTTCTTC | TRBV2 | - | 13 | TRBJ2-1 | TRBD2
CASSPDPLGGGYEQYF | TGCGCCAGCAGTCCGGATCCTTTGGGGGGGGGCTACGAGCAGTACTTC | TRBV5-1 | - | 16 | TRBJ2-7 | TRBD2
CASIGRGGRGNEQFF | TGTGCCAGCATCGGTCGTGGCGGGAGGGGCAATGAGCAGTTCTTC | TRBV21-1 | once | 15 | TRBJ2-1 | -
CAWKGHYSNQPQHF | TGTGCCTGGAAGGGACACTATAGCAATCAGCCCCAGCATTTT | TRBV30 | - | 14 | TRBJ1-5 | -
CASSLEPGGAQYF | TGTGCCAGCAGCTTAGAACCCGGGGGGGCCCAGTACTTC | TRBV11-1 | - | 13 | TRBJ2-5 | TRBD2
CASSLTSGSFEQYF | TGCGCCAGCAGCTTAACTAGCGGGAGTTTCGAGCAGTACTTC | TRBV5-1 | few | 14 | TRBJ2-7 | TRBD2
CASSLGPRGTEAFF | TGCGCCAGCAGCTTGGGACCTCGGGGAACTGAAGCTTTCTTT | TRBV5-1 | - | 14 | TRBJ1-1 | -
CASSLDGGSYNEQFF | TGCGCCAGCAGCTTGGACGGCGGGTCCTACAATGAGCAGTTCTTC | TRBV5-1 | - | 15 | TRBJ2-1 | -
CAWSVLQGYYEQYF | TGTGCCTGGAGTGTACTGCAGGGGTACTACGAGCAGTACTTC | TRBV30 | - | 14 | TRBJ2-7 | -
CASSKHRGNTEAFF | TGTGCCAGCAGTAAGCACAGGGGGAACACTGAAGCTTTCTTT | TRBV28 | - | 14 | TRBJ1-1 | TRBD1